Given below is one TCR beta chain in context. The germline gives CDR1 LNHDA, CDR2 SQIVND (reference sequence). The CDR3 covers 16 residues. Trimming left V 5 bases short and J 0 bases short, with 16 bases between. The record originates from a study of T cell repertoires in cytomegalovirus infection. TCRdb used MiXCR to reprocess the reads, holding one entry per CDR3 protein. The sample has around 300,000 distinct CDR3 sequences, 8% to 10% seen once. Sequenced input: PBMCs. The receptor was isolated from a human donor in good health (CMV status not recorded). Some clones in this sample may be carry-over from other donors' samples. The V call is TRBV19, the J call TRBJ1-2, with D possibly being TRBD1 (5 bases). Here the CDR3 reads CASSANRISANYGYTF. The CDR3 nucleotides read TGTGCCAGTAGTGCGAACAGGATCTCAGCTAACTATGGCTACACCTTC.